The entry that follows covers one T cell receptor beta chain sequence. Its antigen remains unidentified. Base quality data are lacking; no much larger clone is found one base away. Library preparation employed the immunoSEQ multiplex PCR assay. TCRdb obtained this table from immuneACCESS and retained in-frame rearrangements with V and J assigned. These tables miss some clones; where compared with another copy, unresolved V genes account for less than half of the shortfall, and the remainder is unexplained. This sample has some 35,000 clones in its table, and roughly 85% of those were observed once. Roughly 5% of the sample comes from the top ten. Focal radiation therapy combined with CTLA-4 blockade (ipilimumab) was tested in patients with chemo-refractory metastatic non-small-cell lung cancer. The sample comes from a study of radiotherapy plus CTLA-4 blockade in lung cancer (dated by TCRdb to 2016 to 2019). About the study as a whole: Objective responses were observed in approximately 19% of enrolled patients, and disease control was achieved in about 32%.

For this chain, trimming is 1 base at the V end and 7 bases at the J end, and the number of junction bases without a gene match is 8. CDR1 is given as SGHRS and CDR2 as YFSETQ, both from the germline V gene. The CDR3 goes from the cysteine to the phenylalanine over 15 residues. The CDR3 DNA has 45 bases and is translated from base 1. Summary of the overall study and its limitations: Early dynamic changes in blood T cell clones, together with increased serum interferon-beta after radiation, were reported as the strongest predictors of response. After treatment with radiotherapy and ipilimumab, TCR clones that came from tumors expanded in the peripheral blood.

Material: peripheral blood, obtained from a patient treated with radiotherapy plus ipilimumab. The rearranged segments are TRBV5-1 and TRBJ2-7, and 10 junction bases match TRBD2. The clonotype originates from a human donor with non-small cell lung cancer who had stable disease on radiotherapy plus ipilimumab. The CDR3 reads as follows: CASSLISGRAEEQYF. The nucleotides are TGCGCCAGCAGCTTGATAAGCGGGAGGGCCGAAGAGCAGTACTTC.